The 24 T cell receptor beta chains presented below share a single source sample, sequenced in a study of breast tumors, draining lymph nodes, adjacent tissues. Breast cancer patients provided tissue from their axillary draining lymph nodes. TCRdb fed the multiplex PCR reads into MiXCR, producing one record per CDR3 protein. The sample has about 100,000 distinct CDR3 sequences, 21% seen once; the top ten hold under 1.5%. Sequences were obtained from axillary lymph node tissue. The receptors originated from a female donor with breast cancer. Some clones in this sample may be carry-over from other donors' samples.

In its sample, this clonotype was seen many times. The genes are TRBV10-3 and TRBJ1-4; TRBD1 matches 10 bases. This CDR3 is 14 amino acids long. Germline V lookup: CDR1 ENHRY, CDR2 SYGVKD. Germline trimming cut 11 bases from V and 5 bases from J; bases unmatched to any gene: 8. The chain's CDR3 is CAVGTGERNEKLFF. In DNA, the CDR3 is TGTGCCGTCGGGACAGGGGAAAGAAATGAAAAACTGTTTTTT.

CDR3 residues: CASSVDHRGNTEAFF. Here the CDR3 DNA reads TGTGCCAGCAGCGTCGACCACAGGGGGAACACTGAAGCTTTCTTT. V gene TRBV9 combines with J gene TRBJ1-1; 7 positions agree with TRBD1. CDR3 length: 15 amino acids. Germline assignment: CDR1 SGDLS and CDR2 YYNGEE. V dropped 2 bases and J dropped 1; count of bases not matched to a gene: 5.

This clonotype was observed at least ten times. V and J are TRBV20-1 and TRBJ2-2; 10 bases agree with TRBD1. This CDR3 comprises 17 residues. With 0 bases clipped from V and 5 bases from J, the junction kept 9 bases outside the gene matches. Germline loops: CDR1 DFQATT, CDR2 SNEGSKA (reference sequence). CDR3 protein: CSARDPTGGMGTGELFF. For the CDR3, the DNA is TGCAGTGCTAGAGACCCGACAGGGGGCATGGGTACCGGGGAGCTGTTTTTT.

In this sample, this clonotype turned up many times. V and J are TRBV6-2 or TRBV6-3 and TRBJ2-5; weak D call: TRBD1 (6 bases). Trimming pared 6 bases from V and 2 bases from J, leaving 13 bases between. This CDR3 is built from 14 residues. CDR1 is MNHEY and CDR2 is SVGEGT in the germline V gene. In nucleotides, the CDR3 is TGTGCCAGCAGGGGCGGACAGATTCAAGAGACCCAGTACTTC. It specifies CASRGGQIQETQYF.

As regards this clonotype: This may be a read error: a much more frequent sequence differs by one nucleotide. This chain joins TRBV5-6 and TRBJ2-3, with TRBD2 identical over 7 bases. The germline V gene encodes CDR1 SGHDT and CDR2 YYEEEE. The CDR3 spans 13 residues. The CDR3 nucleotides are TGTGCCAGCACTAGCGGATACACAGATACGCAGTGTTTT. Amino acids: CASTSGYTDTQCF.

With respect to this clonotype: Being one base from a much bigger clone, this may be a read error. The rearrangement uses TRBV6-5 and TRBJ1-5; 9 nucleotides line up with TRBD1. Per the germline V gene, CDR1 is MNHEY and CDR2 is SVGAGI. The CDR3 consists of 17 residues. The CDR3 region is CASSPRWDRVSNQPRHF. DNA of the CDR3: TGTGCCAGCAGTCCTCGCTGGGACAGGGTTAGCAATCAGCCCCGGCATTTT.

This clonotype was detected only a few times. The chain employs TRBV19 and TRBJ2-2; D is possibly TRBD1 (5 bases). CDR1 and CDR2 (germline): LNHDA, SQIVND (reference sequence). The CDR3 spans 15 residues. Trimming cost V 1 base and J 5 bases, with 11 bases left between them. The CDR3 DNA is TGTGCCAGTAGTATAGGGCAGGGTTTGACCGGGGAGCTGTTTTTT. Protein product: CASSIGQGLTGELFF.

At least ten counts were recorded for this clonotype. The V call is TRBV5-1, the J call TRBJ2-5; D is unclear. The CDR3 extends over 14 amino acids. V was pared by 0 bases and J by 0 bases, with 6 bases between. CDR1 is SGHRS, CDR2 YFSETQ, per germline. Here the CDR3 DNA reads TGCGCCAGCAGCTTGGACAGTCACCAAGAGACCCAGTACTTC. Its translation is CASSLDSHQETQYF.

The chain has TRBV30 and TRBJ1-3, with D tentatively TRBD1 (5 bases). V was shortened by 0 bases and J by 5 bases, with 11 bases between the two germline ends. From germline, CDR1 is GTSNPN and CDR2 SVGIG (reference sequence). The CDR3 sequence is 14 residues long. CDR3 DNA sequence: TGTGCCTGGAGTGTACCCAGGGACCGAAACACCATATATTTT. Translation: CAWSVPRDRNTIYF.

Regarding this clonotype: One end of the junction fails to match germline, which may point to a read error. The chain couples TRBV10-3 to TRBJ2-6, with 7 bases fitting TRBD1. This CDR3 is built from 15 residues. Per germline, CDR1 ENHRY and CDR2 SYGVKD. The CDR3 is CAMGQLSSGANVLAF. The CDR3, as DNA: TGTGCCATGGGACAGCTAAGCTCTGGGGCCAACGTCCTGGCTTTC.

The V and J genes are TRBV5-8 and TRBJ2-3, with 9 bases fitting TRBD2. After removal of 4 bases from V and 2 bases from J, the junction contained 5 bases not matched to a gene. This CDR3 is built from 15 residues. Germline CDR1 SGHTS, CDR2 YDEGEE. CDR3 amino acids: CASSGGTSITDTQYF. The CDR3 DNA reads TGTGCCAGCAGCGGCGGGACTAGCATCACAGATACGCAGTATTTT.

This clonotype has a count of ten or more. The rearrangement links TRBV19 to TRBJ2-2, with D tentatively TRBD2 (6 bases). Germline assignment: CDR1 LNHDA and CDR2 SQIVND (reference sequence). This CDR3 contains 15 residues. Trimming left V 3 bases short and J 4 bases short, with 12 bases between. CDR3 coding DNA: TGTGCCAGTAGTATGGGGGGTTTGGGCACCGGGGAGCTGTTTTTT. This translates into CASSMGGLGTGELFF. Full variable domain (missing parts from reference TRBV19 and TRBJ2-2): DGGITQSPKYLFRKEGQNVTLSCEQNLNHDAMYWYRQDPGQGLRLIYYSQIVNDFQKGDIAEGYSVSREKKESFPLTVTSAQKNPTAFYLCASSMGGLGTGELFFGEGSRLTVL.

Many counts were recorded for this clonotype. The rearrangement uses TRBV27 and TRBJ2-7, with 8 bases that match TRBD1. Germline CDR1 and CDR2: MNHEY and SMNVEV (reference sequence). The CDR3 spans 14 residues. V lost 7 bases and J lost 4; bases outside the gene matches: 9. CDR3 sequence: CASTPGTGRYEQYF. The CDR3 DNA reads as TGTGCCAGCACCCCCGGGACAGGTCGGTACGAGCAGTACTTC.

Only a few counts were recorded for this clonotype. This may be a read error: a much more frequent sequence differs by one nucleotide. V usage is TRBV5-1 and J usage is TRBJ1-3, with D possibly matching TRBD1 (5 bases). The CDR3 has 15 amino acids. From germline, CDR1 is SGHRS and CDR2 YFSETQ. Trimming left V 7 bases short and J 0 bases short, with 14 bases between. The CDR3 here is CASGEGLYSGNTIYF. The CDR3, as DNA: TGCGCCAGCGGCGAGGGGCTCTACTCTGGAAACACCATATATTTT. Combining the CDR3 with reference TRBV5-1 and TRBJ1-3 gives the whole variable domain KAGVTQTPRYLIKTRGQQVTLSCSPISGHRSVSWYQQTPGQGLQFLFEYFSETQRNKGNFPGRFSGRQFSNSRSEMNVSTLELGDSALYLCASGEGLYSGNTIYFGEGSWLTVV.

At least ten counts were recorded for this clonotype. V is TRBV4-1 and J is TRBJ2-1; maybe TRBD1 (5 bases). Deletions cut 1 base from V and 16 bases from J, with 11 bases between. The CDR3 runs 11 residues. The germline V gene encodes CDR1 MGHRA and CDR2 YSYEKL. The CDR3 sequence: CASSQARVKFF. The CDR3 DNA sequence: TGCGCCAGCAGCCAAGCCAGGGTCAAATTCTTC.

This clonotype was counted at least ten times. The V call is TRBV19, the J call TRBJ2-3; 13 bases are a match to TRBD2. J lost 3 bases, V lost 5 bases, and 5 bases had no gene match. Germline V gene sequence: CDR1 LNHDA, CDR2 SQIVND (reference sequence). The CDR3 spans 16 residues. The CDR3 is CASSRTSGSWTDTQYF. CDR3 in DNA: TGTGCCAGTAGTCGGACTAGCGGGAGTTGGACAGATACGCAGTATTTT. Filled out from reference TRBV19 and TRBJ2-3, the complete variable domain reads DGGITQSPKYLFRKEGQNVTLSCEQNLNHDAMYWYRQDPGQGLRLIYYSQIVNDFQKGDIAEGYSVSREKKESFPLTVTSAQKNPTAFYLCASSRTSGSWTDTQYFGPGTRLTVL.

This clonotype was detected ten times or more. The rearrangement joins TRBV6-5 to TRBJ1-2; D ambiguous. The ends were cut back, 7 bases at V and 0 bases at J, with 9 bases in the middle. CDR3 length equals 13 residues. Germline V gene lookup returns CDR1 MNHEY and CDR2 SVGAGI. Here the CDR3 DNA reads TGTGCCAGCAAAACGACGACTAACTATGGCTACACCTTC. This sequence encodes CASKTTTNYGYTF.

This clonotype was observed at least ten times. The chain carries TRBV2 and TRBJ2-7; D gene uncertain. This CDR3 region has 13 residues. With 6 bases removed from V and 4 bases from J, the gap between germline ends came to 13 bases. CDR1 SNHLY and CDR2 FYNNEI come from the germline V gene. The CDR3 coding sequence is TGTGCCAGCAGCCCTGCGTTAGGATACGAGCAGTACTTC. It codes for CASSPALGYEQYF.

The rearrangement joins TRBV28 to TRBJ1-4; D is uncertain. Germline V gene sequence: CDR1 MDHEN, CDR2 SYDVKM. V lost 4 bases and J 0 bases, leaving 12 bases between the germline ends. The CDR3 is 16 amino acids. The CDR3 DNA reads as TGTGCCAGCAGTTCCTATCAAGTATCAACTAATGAAAAACTGTTTTTT. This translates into CASSSYQVSTNEKLFF.

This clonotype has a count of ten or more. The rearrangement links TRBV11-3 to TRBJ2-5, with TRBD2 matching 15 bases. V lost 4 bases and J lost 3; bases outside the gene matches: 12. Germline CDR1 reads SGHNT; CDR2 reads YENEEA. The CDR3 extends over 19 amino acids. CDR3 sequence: CASSSLGLAGGRREETQYF. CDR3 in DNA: TGTGCCAGCAGCTCCCTCGGACTAGCGGGGGGGCGAAGAGAAGAGACCCAGTACTTC.

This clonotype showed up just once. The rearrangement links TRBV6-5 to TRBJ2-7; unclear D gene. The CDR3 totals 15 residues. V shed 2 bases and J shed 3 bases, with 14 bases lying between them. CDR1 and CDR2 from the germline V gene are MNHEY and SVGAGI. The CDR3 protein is CASSYTDSPYYEQYF. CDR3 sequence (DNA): TGTGCCAGCAGTTACACGGATTCCCCTTACTACGAGCAGTACTTC.

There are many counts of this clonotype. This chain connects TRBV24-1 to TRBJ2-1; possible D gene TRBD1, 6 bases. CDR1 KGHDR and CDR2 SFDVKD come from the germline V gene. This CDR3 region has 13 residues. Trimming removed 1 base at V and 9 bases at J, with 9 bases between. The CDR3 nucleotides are TGTGCCACCAGTGATTTCTTCAGGGGTGAGCAGTTCTTC. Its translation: CATSDFFRGEQFF.

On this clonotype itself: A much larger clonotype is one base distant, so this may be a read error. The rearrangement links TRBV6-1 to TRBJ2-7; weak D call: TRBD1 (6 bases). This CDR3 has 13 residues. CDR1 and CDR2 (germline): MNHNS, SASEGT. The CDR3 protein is CAGSTSTGYEQYF. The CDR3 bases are TGTGCCGGCAGTACCAGCACAGGGTACGAGCAGTACTTC.

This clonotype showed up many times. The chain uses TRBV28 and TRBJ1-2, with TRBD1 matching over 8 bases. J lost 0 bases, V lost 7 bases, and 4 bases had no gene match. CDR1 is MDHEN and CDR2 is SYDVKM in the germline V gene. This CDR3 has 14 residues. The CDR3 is CASIMDRANYGYTF. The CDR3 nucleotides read TGTGCCAGCATCATGGACAGGGCTAACTATGGCTACACCTTC.